Sequencing of this TCR beta chain was carried out in a study of shared clonotypes between healthy human individuals. After removal of 4 bases from V and 9 bases from J, the junction contained 20 bases not matched to a gene. The CDR3 length is 17 residues. Germline V CDR1 and CDR2: SGHNT, YYREEE (reference sequence). Generated by immunoSEQ multiplex PCR, the TCRdb table keeps only in-frame clones and is missing some. The repertoire holds over 2 million clones, with approximately 90% as singletons. Sequenced input: naive CD4+ T cells from PBMCs. The subset was: CD45RA+ positively selected. The clonotype originates from a man between 18 and 29 years old in good health. Some clones in this sample may be carry-over from other donors' samples. This chain links TRBV5-4 with TRBJ2-5, with 8 bases matching TRBD2. The DNA for the CDR3 is TGTGCCAGCAGCCCCGAGGCGGGGCTAGCGGGCATAGTGTCCCAGTACTTC. This gives the protein CASSPEAGLAGIVSQYF.